Shown below are 25 T cell receptor beta chains from a single sample sequenced in a study of HIV-infected patients and healthy controls (dated by TCRdb to the mid-2010s). Whole blood was used without cell fractionation, so all unsorted peripheral T cells were reflected in the repertoire. Library generation was performed with 5' RACE. Instrument on record: Illumina MiSeq. Reverse transcription of approximately 540 ng RNA was performed with SuperScript III using primers directed against the alpha and beta constant regions. Separate libraries for the alpha and beta chains were generated through chain-specific third strand synthesis that incorporated multiplexing indices. TCRdb trimmed the raw reads at Q25, called clones with MiXCR and kept productive beta chains. When rows share a CDR3 protein, they turn into one entry using the most common DNA and genes. This sample lists approximately 13,000 distinct CDR3 sequences; approximately 5% were detected once. Roughly 3% of the sample belongs to the ten largest clones.

The source material was blood. Receptors originate from an adult in good health.

This clonotype is classed as medium-sized. This sequence joins TRBV6-5 and TRBJ1-1, with D maybe TRBD1 (6 bases). Trimming stripped 5 bases from V and 4 bases from J, with 11 bases between. Looked up from germline, CDR1 is MNHEY and CDR2 is SVGAGI. CDR3 length: 13 residues. In DNA form, the CDR3 reads TGTGCCAGCAGTCGAGGGGGGAGCACTGAAGCTTTCTTT. It is translated as CASSRGGSTEAFF.

This clonotype is labeled medium-sized. J is TRBJ2-3 and V is TRBV12-3 or TRBV12-4, with D perhaps being TRBD1 or TRBD2 (5 bases each). This CDR3 is built from 16 residues. V was clipped by 4 bases and J by 1 base, with 15 bases between them. CDR3 nucleotide sequence: TGTGCCAGCAGTTCCCGGGACCTCGGGCGCACAGATACGCAGTATTTT. It codes for CASSSRDLGRTDTQYF.

This clonotype was picked up a small number of times. This chain links TRBV5-6 with TRBJ1-1, with 7 bases aligning to TRBD1. The ends lost 3 bases at V and 1 base at J; junction bases unmatched: 6. Germline V gives CDR1 SGHDT, CDR2 YYEEEE. The CDR3 spans 15 residues. The CDR3 loop reads CASSSGTERNTEAFF. CDR3 nucleotides: TGTGCCAGCAGCTCTGGGACAGAGAGGAACACTGAAGCTTTCTTT.

This rearrangement joins TRBV5-4 to TRBJ2-7; TRBD2 matches 11 bases. V gave up 2 bases and J gave up 6 bases; unmatched junction bases: 7. The CDR3 runs to 15 residues. Germline-derived CDR1 and CDR2 are SGHNT and YYREEE (reference sequence). The chain's CDR3 is CASSFQTSGGGEQYF. The CDR3 nucleotides are TGTGCCAGCAGCTTTCAAACTAGCGGGGGAGGCGAGCAGTACTTC.

This clonotype was seen a single time. The J gene is TRBJ1-5, the V gene TRBV23-1; 9 nucleotides align to TRBD1. TRBV23-1 is an ORF for which the function is uncertain. The junction had 6 bases not matched to a gene; V was cut back by 2 bases and J by 1 base. This CDR3 spans 17 amino acids. The CDR3 sequence: CASSQRTGEESNQPQHF. In DNA, the CDR3 is TGCGCCAGCAGTCAAAGGACAGGGGAGGAGAGCAATCAGCCCCAGCATTTT.

This clonotype occurred many times. V usage is TRBV7-9 and J usage is TRBJ2-3; weak D call: TRBD1 (6 bases). Germline CDR1 SEHNR, CDR2 FQNEAQ (reference sequence). CDR3 size: 16 residues. V was cut by 5 bases and J by 3 bases, with 18 bases left in between. CDR3 in amino acids: CASSHRDTWETDTQYF. CDR3 sequence (DNA): TGTGCCAGCAGCCACCGGGACACCTGGGAAACAGATACGCAGTATTTT.

This clonotype qualifies as medium-sized. The rearrangement joins TRBV5-1 to TRBJ1-1, with TRBD1 matching over 9 bases. With V trimmed by 4 bases and J by 1 base, 5 bases remained unmatched. CDR1 and CDR2 from the germline V gene are SGHRS and YFSETQ. The CDR3 length is 15 residues. CDR3 loop: CASSPRDRENTEAFF. The CDR3 coding sequence is TGCGCCAGCAGCCCGCGGGACAGGGAGAACACTGAAGCTTTCTTT.

This clonotype was found many times. The chain joins TRBV20-1 to TRBJ2-1; the match to TRBD1 covers 8 bases. CDR3 length equals 15 residues. V lost 5 bases, J lost 9 bases, and 15 bases stayed unmatched. Germline V gene data show CDR1 as DFQATT and CDR2 as SNEGSKA (reference sequence). CDR3 region: CSASRTGLRGPEQFF. The CDR3, as DNA: TGCAGTGCTTCCAGGACAGGGCTTAGGGGTCCTGAGCAGTTCTTC.

This clonotype was recorded at least ten times. The rearrangement links TRBV5-6 to TRBJ2-7, with D maybe TRBD2 (6 bases). CDR1 is SGHDT and CDR2 is YYEEEE in the germline V gene. The CDR3 is made up of 13 amino acids. The V end was cut by 3 bases, the J end by 2 bases, with 9 bases between. The CDR3 region is CASSSSSAYEQYF. DNA of the CDR3: TGTGCCAGCAGCTCGTCTAGCGCCTACGAGCAGTACTTC.

In this sample, this clonotype turned up many times. The chain combines TRBV6-5 with TRBJ2-6; no clear D gene. V lost 7 bases to trimming and J lost 2 bases, with 15 bases between them. Germline loops: CDR1 MNHEY, CDR2 SVGAGI. The CDR3 is 16 residues long. CDR3 in amino acids: CASKRRVFAGANVLTF. The CDR3 coding sequence is TGTGCCAGCAAACGCCGGGTCTTTGCTGGGGCCAACGTCCTGACTTTC.

Within the sample, this clonotype is medium-sized (0.01 to 0.1%). The chain joins TRBV9 to TRBJ2-3, with D unclear. From germline, CDR1 is SGDLS and CDR2 YYNGEE. Trimming left V 1 base short and J 0 bases short, with 9 bases between. This CDR3 is 15 amino acids long. The CDR3 nucleotides are TGTGCCAGCAGCGTATTTGTGCGGAGCACAGATACGCAGTATTTT. This encodes CASSVFVRSTDTQYF.

In its sample, this clonotype was seen a few times. Here the CDR3 DNA reads TGTGCCAGCAGTTTCGGCAGGGGAAACGAGCAGTACTTC. As protein: CASSFGRGNEQYF. The chain combines TRBV12-3 or TRBV12-4 with TRBJ2-7; tentatively, D is TRBD1 (6 bases). Trimming left V 3 bases short and J 5 bases short, with 11 bases between. The CDR3 totals 13 residues.

The chain employs TRBV4-2 and TRBJ1-2; D may be TRBD1 (5 bases). This CDR3 contains 14 residues. The V gene lost 0 bases and the J gene lost 8 bases, with 13 bases spanning the gap. Germline V gives CDR1 LGHNA, CDR2 YNFKEQ. CDR3 in DNA: TGTGCCAGCAGCCAAGACACAGGATCAAGGGGCTACACCTTC. Amino acid sequence: CASSQDTGSRGYTF.

This clonotype showed up just a few times. V gene TRBV6-1 combines with J gene TRBJ2-7, with D tentatively TRBD1 (6 bases). CDR3 length: 18 residues. Germline CDR1 and CDR2: MNHNS and SASEGT. Trimming stripped 6 bases from V and 4 bases from J, with 28 bases between. The CDR3 sequence is CASRPGYRERRLGYEQYF. The CDR3 DNA is TGTGCCAGCAGACCAGGCTACAGGGAAAGGAGGCTGGGGTACGAGCAGTACTTC.

This clonotype appeared many times. The chain joins TRBV6-5 to TRBJ1-2; D uncertain. Germline V CDR1 and CDR2: MNHEY, SVGAGI. V lost 7 bases and J 7 bases, leaving 13 bases between the germline ends. The CDR3 covers 12 residues. As DNA, the CDR3 is TGTGCCAGCACGGATACGTATGGTGGCTACACCTTC. Protein: CASTDTYGGYTF.

Many counts were recorded for this clonotype. The chain recombines TRBV12-3 or TRBV12-4 with TRBJ1-5, with a weak D call TRBD1 (6 bases). Deletions cut 2 bases from V and 6 bases from J, with 11 bases between. CDR3 length: 14 amino acids. DNA for the CDR3: TGTGCCAGCAGTTTACAGGGGTCGGTTCAGCCCCAGCATTTT. It specifies CASSLQGSVQPQHF.

This clonotype was recorded at least ten times. V and J are TRBV5-1 and TRBJ2-7; 7 nucleotides agree with TRBD2. V was pared by 4 bases and J by 3 bases, with 7 bases of the junction left unmatched. This CDR3 contains 14 residues. Germline CDR1 and CDR2: SGHRS and YFSETQ. CDR3 nucleotide sequence: TGCGCCAGCAGCCGTTCGGGGGGTAACTACGAGCAGTACTTC. Amino acids: CASSRSGGNYEQYF.

This clonotype was seen ten or more times. The chain has TRBV12-5 and TRBJ2-7; TRBD1 might be the D (5 bases). V lost 5 bases and J 1 base, leaving 6 bases between the germline ends. The germline V gene encodes CDR1 LGHNT and CDR2 FRNRAP. The CDR3 has 12 amino acids. CDR3 residues: CASGHRSYEQYF. CDR3 bases: TGTGCTAGTGGTCACAGGTCCTACGAGCAGTACTTC. The entire variable domain, with the rest obtained from reference TRBV12-5 and TRBJ2-7, is as follows: DARVTQTPRHKVTEMGQEVTMRCQPILGHNTVFWYRQTMMQGLELLAYFRNRAPLDDSGMPKDRFSAEMPDATLATLKIQPSEPRDSAVYFCASGHRSYEQYFGPGTRLTVT.

The sample holds many counts of this clonotype. V gene TRBV5-1 combines with J gene TRBJ2-4, with a possible D match to TRBD2 (6 bases). Trimming pared 0 bases from V and 8 bases from J, leaving 15 bases between. The CDR3 spans 15 residues. The germline V gene encodes CDR1 SGHRS and CDR2 YFSETQ. The CDR3: CASSLGEGTGDIQYF. The CDR3 nucleotides read TGCGCCAGCAGCTTGGGCGAGGGGACGGGGGACATTCAGTACTTC.

This clonotype is labeled as medium-sized. The chain has TRBV6-5 and TRBJ2-3; D call uncertain. This CDR3 has 11 residues. The V end lost 6 bases, the J end lost 5 bases, and 6 bases lay between the germline ends. The V gene's germline CDR1 is MNHEY and CDR2 SVGAGI. The CDR3 DNA is TGTGCCAGCAGCAGACGAGATACGCAGTATTTT. This encodes CASSRRDTQYF.

This sequence joins TRBV19 and TRBJ2-7; possibly TRBD1 for D (5 bases). Trimming took 4 bases from V and 2 from J, leaving 9 bases between them. The CDR3 loop spans 13 amino acids. Germline lookup yields CDR1 LNHDA and CDR2 SQIVND (reference sequence). CDR3 coding DNA: TGTGCCAGTAGTACGGGCAGGGCCTACGAGCAGTACTTC. Protein sequence: CASSTGRAYEQYF.

This clonotype is medium-sized (0.01 to 0.1%). The rearrangement links TRBV6-2 or TRBV6-3 to TRBJ2-5; 8 nucleotides line up with TRBD2. With V trimmed by 6 bases and J by 10 bases, 25 bases remained unmatched. CDR1 and CDR2 (germline): MNHEY, SVGEGT. The CDR3 has 18 residues. Here the CDR3 DNA reads TGTGCCAGCAGCCGGAGACTTATTCCGGGACTAGAGCCCGGGGACCAGTACTTC. Residues: CASSRRLIPGLEPGDQYF.

There are many counts of this clonotype. The chain combines TRBV20-1 with TRBJ1-3, with D maybe TRBD1 (6 bases). The CDR3 runs 16 residues. Germline V CDR1 and CDR2: DFQATT, SNEGSKA (reference sequence). V was trimmed by 1 base and J by 2 bases, leaving 15 bases between them. As DNA, the CDR3 is TGCAGTGCTAGAGGCGGGGGCAGGGTGCCTGGAAACACCATATATTTT. Amino acid sequence: CSARGGGRVPGNTIYF.

This clonotype was recorded many times. The CDR3 sequence: CASSLHARETQYF. The CDR3 nucleotides are TGTGCCAGCAGTTTGCACGCCCGGGAGACCCAGTACTTC. This chain uses TRBV6-1 with TRBJ2-5; D is undetermined. Germline assignment: CDR1 MNHNS and CDR2 SASEGT. This CDR3 contains 13 residues. V lost 5 bases and J lost 5, with 12 bases in between.

This clonotype was seen ten or more times. The gene calls are TRBV29-1 and TRBJ2-3; perhaps TRBD2 as D (6 bases). Germline CDR1 is SQVTM and CDR2 is ANQGSEA. This CDR3 spans 16 amino acids. V lost 4 bases, J lost 2 bases, and 19 bases lay in between. The CDR3 region has the DNA TGCAGCGTTGGGTCCGGGGGACGGAGTAACACAGATACGCAGTATTTT. This translates into CSVGSGGRSNTDTQYF.